This is a list of T cell receptor beta chains from one sample in a study of cytomegalovirus exposure and HLA in healthy donors. Method: immunoSEQ multiplex PCR; TCRdb's copy keeps in-frame clones and lacks some. The table records 150,000 to 200,000 clones, 80% of them present only once. The sample comprised PBMCs. Every receptor here comes from a man between 25 and 39 years old in good health and CMV-seropositive. CDR3s include the opening cysteine and the closing phenylalanine or tryptophan. D genes are given only for firm matches. The size of a clone is reported for some rows only, either as once, few or many, or as a class for expanded clones.

v_call,d_call,j_call,clone_size,cdr3_nt,cdr3_aa
TRBV5-1,TRBD2,TRBJ2-1,.,TGCGCCAGCAGCCCCCTAGCGGGGGGTCGTTACAATGAGCAGTTCTTC,CASSPLAGGRYNEQFF
TRBV19,.,TRBJ1-5,.,TGTGCCAGTAGTGATCGGACAGGCAATCAGCCCCAGCATTTT,CASSDRTGNQPQHF
TRBV5-1,TRBD2,TRBJ2-1,.,TGCGCCAGCAGCTCGCTTACAGGGACTAGTAATGAGCAGTTCTTC,CASSSLTGTSNEQFF
TRBV19,TRBD1,TRBJ1-5,few,TGTGCCAGTAACCCAATTGGGACAGGGGGCAGTCAGCCCCAGCATTTT,CASNPIGTGGSQPQHF
TRBV5-4,TRBD2,TRBJ2-1,.,TGTGCCAGCAGCTCTGGACTAGCGGAATACAATGAGCAGTTCTTC,CASSSGLAEYNEQFF
TRBV2,.,TRBJ1-2,.,TGTGCCAGCTTGAACGGGTCCAACTATGGCTACACCTTC,CASLNGSNYGYTF
TRBV10-2,TRBD2,TRBJ2-1,.,TGCGCCAGCAGTCTTCTAGCGGGAGGCCTCAATGAGCAGTTCTTC,CASSLLAGGLNEQFF
TRBV28,.,TRBJ2-3,once,TGTGCCAGCACCCCTTCTGTGCAGGCGCAGTATTTT,CASTPSVQAQYF
TRBV4-3,.,TRBJ1-2,.,TGCGCCAGCAGCCAAACGACAGGACGCCTCGGCTACACCTTC,CASSQTTGRLGYTF
TRBV28,.,TRBJ1-1,.,TGTGCCAGCAGTTTGGCGACAGACCCCACTGAAGCTTTCTTT,CASSLATDPTEAFF
TRBV5-1,TRBD1,TRBJ1-5,.,TGCGCCAGCAGTCGGGGACAGGGCGGAAGTCAGCCCCAGCATTTT,CASSRGQGGSQPQHF
TRBV5-1,TRBD2,TRBJ2-1,.,TGCGCCAGCAGCTTGGTACGAGCGGGAGGGCCAGGCAATGAGCAGTTCTTC,CASSLVRAGGPGNEQFF
TRBV5-1,TRBD1,TRBJ1-1,.,TGCGCCAGAAATTTAGGGGGCAGGAACACTGAAGCTTTCTTT,CARNLGGRNTEAFF
TRBV25-1,.,TRBJ1-1,.,TGTGCCAGCAGTGAGGCACAGGTGAACACTGAAGCTTTCTTT,CASSEAQVNTEAFF
TRBV28,.,TRBJ1-5,once,TGTGCCAGCAGTACAGGGAGGGCCGGTCAGCCCCAGCATTTT,CASSTGRAGQPQHF
TRBV2,TRBD1,TRBJ1-5,once,TGTGCCAGCAGTCAGGACAGGGGCTATCAGCCCCAGCATTTT,CASSQDRGYQPQHF
TRBV7-9,TRBD1,TRBJ1-6,.,TGTGCCAGCAGCTGGGACAGCTATAATTCACCCCTCCACTTT,CASSWDSYNSPLHF
TRBV19,TRBD1,TRBJ2-2,.,TGCGCCAGTAGTGCGGACAGGGTAGCCGGGGAGCTGTTTTTT,CASSADRVAGELFF
TRBV2,TRBD2,TRBJ2-1,.,TGTGCCAGCAGCCGGACTAGCGGGAGTAATGGGGAGCAGTTCTTC,CASSRTSGSNGEQFF
TRBV18,TRBD1,TRBJ2-2,.,TGTGCCAGCTCACTATCGGGACAGAGAGGGACCGGGGAGCTGTTTTTT,CASSLSGQRGTGELFF
TRBV27,TRBD2,TRBJ2-5,.,TGTGCCAGCAGGTCTAGCGGGAGGAAAGAGACCCAGTACTTC,CASRSSGRKETQYF
TRBV28,TRBD2,TRBJ2-1,.,TGTGCCAGCACCACCGGGAGGCAGGGTGGCTACAATGAGCAGTTCTTC,CASTTGRQGGYNEQFF
TRBV6-5,.,TRBJ1-1,.,TGTGCCACTAGGAGGGTTCCGACTGAAGCTTTCTTT,CATRRVPTEAFF
TRBV11-2,.,TRBJ2-5,.,TGTGCCAGCAGCTTATTGCGGGGTGGCGAGACCCAGTACTTC,CASSLLRGGETQYF
TRBV7-9,TRBD1,TRBJ1-3,.,TGTGCCAGCAGCCGGCCGACAGGGACTGGAAACACCATATATTTT,CASSRPTGTGNTIYF
TRBV7-3,.,TRBJ2-1,few,TGTGCCAGCAGCTTAAAGGGGGATGAGCAGTTCTTC,CASSLKGDEQFF
TRBV5-6,TRBD1,TRBJ2-1,few,TGTGCCAGCAGCTTGGAGGGACAGGGCTATGAGCAGTTCTTC,CASSLEGQGYEQFF
TRBV9,TRBD1,TRBJ1-2,.,TGTGCCAGCAGCGTAGAAGCAGGGGGCTATGGCTACACCTTC,CASSVEAGGYGYTF
TRBV6-4,TRBD2,TRBJ2-3,.,TGTGCCAGCACCTCCCGGGACTACACAGATACGCAGTATTTT,CASTSRDYTDTQYF
TRBV5-1,TRBD1,TRBJ2-7,.,TGCGCCAGCAGCCTCGACCTCGGGACAGACTACGAGCAGTACTTC,CASSLDLGTDYEQYF
TRBV9,.,TRBJ1-3,.,TGTGCCAGCAGCGTAAGGGGCAGAGGTGTTCCTGGAAACACCATATATTTT,CASSVRGRGVPGNTIYF
TRBV21-1,.,TRBJ2-6,.,TGTGCCAGCAGCGCCCGGGACAGGGGACTGGTTGGGGCCAACGTCCTGACTTTC,CASSARDRGLVGANVLTF
TRBV27,.,TRBJ2-7,.,TGTGCCAGCAGTTTCTCCCCAGGGGCTGAGCAGTACTTC,CASSFSPGAEQYF
TRBV4-1,TRBD2,TRBJ2-7,once,TGCGCCAGCAGCCAAGATCGGACTAGCGGGAGGGCCGGTTGCGAGCAGTACTTC,CASSQDRTSGRAGCEQYF